Sequencing of this T cell receptor (beta chain) was carried out in a study of Graves' ophthalmopathy and Graves' hyperthyroidism. Study in general: Hyperthyroidism qualified as stable when ophthalmopathy did not develop within 18 months of follow-up. General study findings and limits: Ophthalmopathy progression prediction by the model yielded a sensitivity of 60% to 71% and a specificity of about 72%.

This clonotype has only one observation. Its target is not known. Amplification from RNA transcripts yielded the TCR beta CDR3 regions. HTBI-primed RT-PCR formed the first round, and a multiplex PCR formed the second. TCRdb recomputed calls from the multiplex PCR reads with MiXCR, one row per CDR3 protein. The table records 560,000 or so distinct CDR3 sequences, roughly 40% of them present only once. The V end lost 3 bases, the J end lost 3 bases, and 17 bases lay between the germline ends. Germline CDR1 reads SGHTA; CDR2 reads FQGTGA. The CDR3 is made up of 16 amino acids. This sequence was found in an adult man with Graves' hyperthyroidism. Sequenced input: peripheral blood or thyroid tissue (not recorded which). This rearrangement joins TRBV7-3 to TRBJ1-2; weak D call: TRBD1 (5 bases). In DNA, the CDR3 is TGTGCCAGCAGCTTTAGCGGGGGGATCAGCGACTATGGCTACACCTTC. Residues: CASSFSGGISDYGYTF.